This T cell receptor beta chain was documented in a study of T cell responses to AZD1222 COVID-19 vaccine. Findings and limits, study-wide: Seropositive at baseline were only a handful of AZD1222 recipients.

TCRdb's copy holds only in-frame clones and misses some; the assay was immunoSEQ multiplex PCR. Of more than 70,000 clones in the sample, about 85% were seen once. Germline CDR1 reads LGHDT; CDR2 reads YNNKEL (reference sequence). The CDR3 consists of 14 residues. With 4 bases clipped from V and 2 bases from J, the junction kept 4 bases outside the gene matches. On this clone: As yet, its antigen is unknown.

This chain joins TRBV3-1 (or the pseudogene TRBV3-2) and TRBJ1-1; 7 bases fit TRBD1. This material consisted of peripheral blood, taken on day 0 of AZD1222 vaccination. The TCR comes from an adult in good health. CDR3 DNA: TGTGCCAGCAGCCTCCAGGGGGGTAACACTGAAGCTTTCTTT. Protein product: CASSLQGGNTEAFF.